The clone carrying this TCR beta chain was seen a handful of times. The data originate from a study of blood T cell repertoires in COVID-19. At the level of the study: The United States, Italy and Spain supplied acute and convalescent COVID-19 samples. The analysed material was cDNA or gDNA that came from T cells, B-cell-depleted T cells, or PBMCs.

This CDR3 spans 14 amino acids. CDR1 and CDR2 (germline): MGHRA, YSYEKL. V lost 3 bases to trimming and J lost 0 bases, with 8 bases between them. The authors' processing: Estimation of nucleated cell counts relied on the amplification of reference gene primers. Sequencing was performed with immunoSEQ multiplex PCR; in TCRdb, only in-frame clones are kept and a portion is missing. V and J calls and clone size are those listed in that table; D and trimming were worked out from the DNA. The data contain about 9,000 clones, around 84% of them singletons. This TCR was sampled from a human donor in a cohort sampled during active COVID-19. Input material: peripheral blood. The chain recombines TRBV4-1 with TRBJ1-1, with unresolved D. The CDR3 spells CASSHPAVNTEAFF. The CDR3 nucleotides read TGCGCCAGCAGCCATCCGGCGGTGAACACTGAAGCTTTCTTT.